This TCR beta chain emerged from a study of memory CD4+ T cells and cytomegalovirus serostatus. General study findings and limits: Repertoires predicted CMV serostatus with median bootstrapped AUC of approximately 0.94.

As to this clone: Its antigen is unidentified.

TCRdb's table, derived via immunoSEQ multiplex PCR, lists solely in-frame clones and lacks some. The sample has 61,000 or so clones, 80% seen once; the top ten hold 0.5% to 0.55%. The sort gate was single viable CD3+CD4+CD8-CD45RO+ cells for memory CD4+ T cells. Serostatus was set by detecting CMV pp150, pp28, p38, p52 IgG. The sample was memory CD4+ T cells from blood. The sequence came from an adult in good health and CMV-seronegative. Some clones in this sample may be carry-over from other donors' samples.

The CDR3 sequence is CASSPDTVSTYGYTF. CDR3 nucleotides: TGTGCCAGCAGCCCCGACACTGTAAGCACCTATGGCTACACCTTC. The chain employs TRBV7-2 and TRBJ1-2; D remains unclear. The V end was cut by 5 bases, the J end by 4 bases, with 17 bases between. The CDR3 spans 15 residues. Germline CDR1 is SGHTA and CDR2 is FQGNSA.